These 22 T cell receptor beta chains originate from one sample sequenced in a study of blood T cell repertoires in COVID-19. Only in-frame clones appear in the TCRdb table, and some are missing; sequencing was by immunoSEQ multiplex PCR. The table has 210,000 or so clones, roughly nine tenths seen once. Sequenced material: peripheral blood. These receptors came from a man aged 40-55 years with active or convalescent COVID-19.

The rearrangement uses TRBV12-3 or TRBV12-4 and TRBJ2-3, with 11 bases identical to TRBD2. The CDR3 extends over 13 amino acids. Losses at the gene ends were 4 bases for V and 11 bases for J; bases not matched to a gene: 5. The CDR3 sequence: CASSSLTSGVQYF. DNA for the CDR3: TGTGCCAGCAGTTCACTGACTAGCGGGGTGCAGTATTTT.

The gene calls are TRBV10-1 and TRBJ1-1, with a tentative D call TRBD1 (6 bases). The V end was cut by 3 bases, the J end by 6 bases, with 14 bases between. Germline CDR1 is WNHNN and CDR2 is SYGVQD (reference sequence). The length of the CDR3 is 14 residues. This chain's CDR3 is CASSETGSISEAFF. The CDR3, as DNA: TGCGCCAGCAGTGAAACAGGGAGTATTTCTGAAGCTTTCTTT.

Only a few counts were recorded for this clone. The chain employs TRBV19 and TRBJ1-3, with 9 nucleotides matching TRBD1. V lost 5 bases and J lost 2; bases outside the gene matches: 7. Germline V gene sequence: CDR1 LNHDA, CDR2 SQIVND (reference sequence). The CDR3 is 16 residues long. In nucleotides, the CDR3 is TGTGCCAGTAGTCCAGACCGGGACAGGGCTGGAAACACCATATATTTT. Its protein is CASSPDRDRAGNTIYF.

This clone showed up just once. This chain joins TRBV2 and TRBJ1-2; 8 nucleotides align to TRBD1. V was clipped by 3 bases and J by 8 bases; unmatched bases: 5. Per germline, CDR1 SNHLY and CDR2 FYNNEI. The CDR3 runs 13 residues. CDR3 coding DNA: TGTGCCAGCAGTGAGGAGACAGGGGAAGGCTACACCTTC. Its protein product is CASSEETGEGYTF. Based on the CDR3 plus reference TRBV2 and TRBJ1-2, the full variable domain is EPEVTQTPSHQVTQMGQEVILRCVPISNHLYFYWYRQILGQKVEFLVSFYNNEISEKSEIFDDQFSVERPDGSNFTLKIRSTKLEDSAMYFCASSEETGEGYTFGSGTRLTVV.

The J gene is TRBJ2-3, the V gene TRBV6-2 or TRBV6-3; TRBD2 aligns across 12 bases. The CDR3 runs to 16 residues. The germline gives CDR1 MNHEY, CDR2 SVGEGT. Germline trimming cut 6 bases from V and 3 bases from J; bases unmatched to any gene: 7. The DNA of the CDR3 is TGTGCCAGCAGCCCCGGGCTAGCGGGAGGGACAGATACGCAGTATTTT. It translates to CASSPGLAGGTDTQYF.

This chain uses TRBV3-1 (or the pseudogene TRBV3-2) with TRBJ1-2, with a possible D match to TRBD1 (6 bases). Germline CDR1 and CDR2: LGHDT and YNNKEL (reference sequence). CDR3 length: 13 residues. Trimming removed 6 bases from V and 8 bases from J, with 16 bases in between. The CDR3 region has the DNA TGTGCCAGCAGAGAAAGGGGGTCGGCGGGCTACACCTTC. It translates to CASRERGSAGYTF.

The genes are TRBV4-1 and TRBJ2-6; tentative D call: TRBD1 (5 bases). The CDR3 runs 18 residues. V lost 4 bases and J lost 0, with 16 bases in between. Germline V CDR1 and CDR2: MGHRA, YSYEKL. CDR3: CASSPHSGRRSGANVLTF. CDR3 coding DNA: TGCGCCAGCAGCCCACATTCAGGGCGGCGCTCTGGGGCCAACGTCCTGACTTTC.

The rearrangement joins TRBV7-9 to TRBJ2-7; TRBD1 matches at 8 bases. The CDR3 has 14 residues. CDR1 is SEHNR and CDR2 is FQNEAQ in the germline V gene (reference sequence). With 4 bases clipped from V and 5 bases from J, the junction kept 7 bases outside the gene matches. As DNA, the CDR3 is TGTGCCAGCAGCTCGTACCCGACAGGGGACGAGCAGTACTTC. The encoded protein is CASSSYPTGDEQYF.

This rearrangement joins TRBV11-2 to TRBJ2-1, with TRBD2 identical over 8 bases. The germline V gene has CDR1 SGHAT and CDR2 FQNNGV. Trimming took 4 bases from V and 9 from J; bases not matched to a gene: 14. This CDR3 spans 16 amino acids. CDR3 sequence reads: CASSSSLGGGLREQFF. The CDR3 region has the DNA TGTGCCAGCAGCTCCTCACTCGGGGGGGGTTTGCGTGAGCAGTTCTTC.

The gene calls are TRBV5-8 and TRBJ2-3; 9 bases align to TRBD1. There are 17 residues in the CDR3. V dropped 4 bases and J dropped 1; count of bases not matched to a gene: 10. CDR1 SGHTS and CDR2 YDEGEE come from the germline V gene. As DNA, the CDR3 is TGTGCCAGCAGCCCGGGACAGGGATGGACTGGCACAGATACGCAGTATTTT. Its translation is CASSPGQGWTGTDTQYF.

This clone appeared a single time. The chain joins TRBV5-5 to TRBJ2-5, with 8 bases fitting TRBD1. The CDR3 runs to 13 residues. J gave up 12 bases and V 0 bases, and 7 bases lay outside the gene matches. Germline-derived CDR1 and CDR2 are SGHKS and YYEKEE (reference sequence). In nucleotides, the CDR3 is TGTGCCAGCAGCTTGGGGGGACAGGTGGCAGAGTACTTC. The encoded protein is CASSLGGQVAEYF.

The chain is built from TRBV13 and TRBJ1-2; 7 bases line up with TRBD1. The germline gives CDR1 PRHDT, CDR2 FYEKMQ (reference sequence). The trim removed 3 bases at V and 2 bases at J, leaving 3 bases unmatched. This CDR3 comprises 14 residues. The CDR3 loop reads CASSFGQVNYGYTF. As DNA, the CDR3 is TGTGCCAGCAGCTTCGGACAGGTAAACTATGGCTACACCTTC. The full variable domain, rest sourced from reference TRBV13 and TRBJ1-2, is AAGVIQSPRHLIKEKRETATLKCYPIPRHDTVYWYQQGPGQDPQFLISFYEKMQSDKGSIPDRFSAQQFSDYHSELNMSSLELGDSALYFCASSFGQVNYGYTFGSGTRLTVV.

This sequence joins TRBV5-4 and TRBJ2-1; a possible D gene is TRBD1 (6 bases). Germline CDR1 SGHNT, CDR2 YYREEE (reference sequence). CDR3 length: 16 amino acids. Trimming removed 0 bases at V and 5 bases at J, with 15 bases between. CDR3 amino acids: CASSLGWQGPHNEQFF. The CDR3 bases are TGTGCCAGCAGCTTGGGGTGGCAGGGGCCCCACAATGAGCAGTTCTTC.

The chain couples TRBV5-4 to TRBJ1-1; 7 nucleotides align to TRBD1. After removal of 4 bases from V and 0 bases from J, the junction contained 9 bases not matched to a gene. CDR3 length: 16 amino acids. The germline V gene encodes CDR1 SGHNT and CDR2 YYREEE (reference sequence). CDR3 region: CASSVVPGQLNTEAFF. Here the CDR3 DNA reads TGTGCCAGCAGCGTGGTTCCGGGACAGTTGAACACTGAAGCTTTCTTT. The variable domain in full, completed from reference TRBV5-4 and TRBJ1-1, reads ETGVTQSPTHLIKTRGQQVTLRCSSQSGHNTVSWYQQALGQGPQFIFQYYREEENGRGNFPPRFSGLQFPNYSSELNVNALELDDSALYLCASSVVPGQLNTEAFFGQGTRLTVV.

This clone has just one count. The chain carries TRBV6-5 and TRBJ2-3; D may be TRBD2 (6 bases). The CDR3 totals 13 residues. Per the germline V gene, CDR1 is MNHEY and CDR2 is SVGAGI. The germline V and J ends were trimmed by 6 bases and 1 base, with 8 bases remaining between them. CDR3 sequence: CASRDYRTDTQYF. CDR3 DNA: TGTGCCAGCAGGGACTACCGCACAGATACGCAGTATTTT.

CDR3 sequence (DNA): TGTGCCAGCACATATCCCCGACAGGGGCCGCTGCCCCAGCATTTT. It yields the protein CASTYPRQGPLPQHF. The chain combines TRBV28 with TRBJ1-5; 8 nucleotides align to TRBD1. The CDR3 loop spans 15 amino acids. V dropped 7 bases and J dropped 9; count of bases not matched to a gene: 14. Germline V gene lookup returns CDR1 MDHEN and CDR2 SYDVKM. The whole variable domain, filled in from reference TRBV28 and TRBJ1-5, reads DVKVTQSSRYLVKRTGEKVFLECVQDMDHENMFWYRQDPGLGLRLIYFSYDVKMKEKGDIPEGYSVSREKKERFSLILESASTNQTSMYLCASTYPRQGPLPQHFGDGTRLSIL.

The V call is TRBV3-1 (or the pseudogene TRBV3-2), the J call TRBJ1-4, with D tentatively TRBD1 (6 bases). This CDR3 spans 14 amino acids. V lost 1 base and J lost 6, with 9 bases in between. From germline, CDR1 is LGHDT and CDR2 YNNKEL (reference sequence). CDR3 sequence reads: CASSQGTDDEKLFF. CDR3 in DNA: TGTGCCAGCAGCCAAGGGACAGACGATGAAAAACTGTTTTTT.

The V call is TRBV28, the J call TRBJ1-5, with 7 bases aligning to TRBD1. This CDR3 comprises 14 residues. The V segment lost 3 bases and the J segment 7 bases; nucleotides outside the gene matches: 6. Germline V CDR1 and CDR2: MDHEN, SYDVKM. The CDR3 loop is CASSFLGGSQPQHF. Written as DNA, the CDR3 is TGTGCCAGCAGTTTTTTAGGGGGCAGCCAGCCCCAGCATTTT.

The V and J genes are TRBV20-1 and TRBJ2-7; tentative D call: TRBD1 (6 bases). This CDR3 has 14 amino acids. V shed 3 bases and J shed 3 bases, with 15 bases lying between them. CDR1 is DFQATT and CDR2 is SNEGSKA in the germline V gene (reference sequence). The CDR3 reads CSASAQGILYEQYF. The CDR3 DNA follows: TGCAGTGCTAGTGCCCAGGGGATTCTCTACGAGCAGTACTTC.

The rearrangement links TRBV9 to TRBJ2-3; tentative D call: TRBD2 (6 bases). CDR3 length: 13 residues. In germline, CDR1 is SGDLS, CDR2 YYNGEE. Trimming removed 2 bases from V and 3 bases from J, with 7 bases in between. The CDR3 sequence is CASSVGGTDTQYF. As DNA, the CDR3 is TGTGCCAGCAGCGTCGGGGGAACAGATACGCAGTATTTT.

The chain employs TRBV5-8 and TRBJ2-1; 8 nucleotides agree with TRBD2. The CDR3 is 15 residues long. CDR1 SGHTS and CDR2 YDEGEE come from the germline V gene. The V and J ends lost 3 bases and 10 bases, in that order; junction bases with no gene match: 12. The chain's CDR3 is CASSSPGLGGREQFF. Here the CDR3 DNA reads TGTGCCAGCAGCTCTCCGGGACTAGGAGGCCGGGAGCAGTTCTTC.

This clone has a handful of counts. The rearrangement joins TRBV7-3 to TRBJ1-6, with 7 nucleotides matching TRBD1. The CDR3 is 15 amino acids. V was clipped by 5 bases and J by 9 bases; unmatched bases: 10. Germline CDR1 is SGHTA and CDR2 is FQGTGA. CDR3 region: CASSPRQGQGSPLHF. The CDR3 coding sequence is TGTGCCAGCAGCCCCCGACAGGGTCAGGGTTCACCCCTCCACTTT.